These 3 T cell receptor beta chains originate from one sample sequenced in a study of blood T cells in healthy people across ages. A J-beta primer mix and a sample-barcoded 5' primer were used in a second PCR of about 6 to 12 cycles. From the 5' RACE reads, TCRdb called clonotypes with MiXCR, one entry per CDR3 protein. The sample lists roughly 800,000 distinct CDR3 sequences, roughly 25% seen once, with 9.4% in the top ten. These data also formed part of another study, on T cells of mothers and their children.

The sample taken for sequencing was blood. Receptors originate from a boy aged 5 to 17 in good health.

V and J are TRBV10-3 and TRBJ2-5; TRBD2 aligns across 7 bases. V trimming: 10 bases; J trimming: 0 bases; junction bases outside the gene matches: 8. The CDR3 is 14 amino acids. The germline V gene encodes CDR1 ENHRY and CDR2 SYGVKD. The DNA for the CDR3 is TGTGCCACCCAAAGCGGGGCCTACCAAGAGACCCAGTACTTC. This translates into CATQSGAYQETQYF.

The V gene is TRBV19, the J gene TRBJ2-7; D is unresolved. The CDR3 is made up of 13 amino acids. Germline values: CDR1 LNHDA, CDR2 SQIVND (reference sequence). V lost 5 bases to trimming and J lost 2 bases, with 10 bases between them. In DNA form, the CDR3 reads TGTGCCAGTAGTCCTACGCGGACCTACGAGCAGTACTTC. This encodes CASSPTRTYEQYF.

V and J are TRBV7-3 and TRBJ1-2; D call uncertain. CDR3 length: 13 residues. The V end lost 5 bases, the J end lost 5 bases, and 12 bases lay between the germline ends. Germline V gene lookup returns CDR1 SGHTA and CDR2 FQGTGA. The CDR3 region has the DNA TGTGCCAGCAGCCCGAACGAGGGATATGGCTACACCTTC. Translated, it gives CASSPNEGYGYTF.